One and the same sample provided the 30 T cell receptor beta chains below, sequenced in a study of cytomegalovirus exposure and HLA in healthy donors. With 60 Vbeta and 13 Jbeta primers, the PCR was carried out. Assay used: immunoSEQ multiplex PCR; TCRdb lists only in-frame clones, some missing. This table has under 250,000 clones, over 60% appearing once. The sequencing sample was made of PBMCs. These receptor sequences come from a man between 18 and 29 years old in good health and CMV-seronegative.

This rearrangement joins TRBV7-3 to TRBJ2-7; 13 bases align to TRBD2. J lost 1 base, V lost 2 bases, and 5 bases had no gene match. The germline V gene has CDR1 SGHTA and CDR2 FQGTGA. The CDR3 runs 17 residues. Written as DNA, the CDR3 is TGTGCCAGCAGCTTAGGGACTAGCGGGACGAGATCCTACGAGCAGTACTTC. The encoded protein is CASSLGTSGTRSYEQYF.

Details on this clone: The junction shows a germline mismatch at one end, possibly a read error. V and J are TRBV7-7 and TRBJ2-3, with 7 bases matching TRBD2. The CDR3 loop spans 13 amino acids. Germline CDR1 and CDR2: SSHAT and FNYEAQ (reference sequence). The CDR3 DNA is TGTGCTAGCAGCCCGCGGGGGACGGATACGCAGTATTTT. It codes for CASSPRGTDTQYF.

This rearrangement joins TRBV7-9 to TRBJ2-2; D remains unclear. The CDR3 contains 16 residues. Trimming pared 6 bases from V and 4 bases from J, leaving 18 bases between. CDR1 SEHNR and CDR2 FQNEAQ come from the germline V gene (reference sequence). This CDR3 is CASRAVASRATGELFF. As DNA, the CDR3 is TGTGCCAGCAGGGCGGTGGCATCCCGTGCCACCGGGGAGCTGTTTTTT.

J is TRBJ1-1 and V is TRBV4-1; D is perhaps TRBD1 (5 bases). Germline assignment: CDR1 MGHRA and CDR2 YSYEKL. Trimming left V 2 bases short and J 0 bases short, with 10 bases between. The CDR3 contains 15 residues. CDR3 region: CASSQTRQLNTEAFF. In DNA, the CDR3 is TGCGCCAGCAGCCAAACCCGACAGTTGAACACTGAAGCTTTCTTT.

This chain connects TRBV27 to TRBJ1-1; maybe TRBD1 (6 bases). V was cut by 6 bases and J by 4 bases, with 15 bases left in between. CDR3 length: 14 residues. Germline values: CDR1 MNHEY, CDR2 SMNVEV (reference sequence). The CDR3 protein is CASSRGGAGTEAFF. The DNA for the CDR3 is TGTGCCAGCAGCCGGGGGGGGGCAGGCACTGAAGCTTTCTTT.

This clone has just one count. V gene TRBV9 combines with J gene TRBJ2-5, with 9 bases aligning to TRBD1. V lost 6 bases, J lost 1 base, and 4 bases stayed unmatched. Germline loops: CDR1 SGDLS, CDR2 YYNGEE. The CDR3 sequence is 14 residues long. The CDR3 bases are TGTGCCAGCAACCCGACAGGGGGCCAAGAGACCCAGTACTTC. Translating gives CASNPTGGQETQYF.

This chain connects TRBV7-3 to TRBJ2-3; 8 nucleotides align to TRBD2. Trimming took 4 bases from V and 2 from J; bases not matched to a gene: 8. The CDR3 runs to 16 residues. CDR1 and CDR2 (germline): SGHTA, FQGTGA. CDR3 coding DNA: TGTGCCAGCAGCTCTCGAACTAGCGGAAACACAGATACGCAGTATTTT. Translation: CASSSRTSGNTDTQYF. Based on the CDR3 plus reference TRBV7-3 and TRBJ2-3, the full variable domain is GAGVSQTPSNKVTEKGKYVELRCDPISGHTALYWYRQSLGQGPEFLIYFQGTGAADDSGLPNDRFFAVRPEGSVSTLKIQRTERGDSAVYLCASSSRTSGNTDTQYFGPGTRLTVL.

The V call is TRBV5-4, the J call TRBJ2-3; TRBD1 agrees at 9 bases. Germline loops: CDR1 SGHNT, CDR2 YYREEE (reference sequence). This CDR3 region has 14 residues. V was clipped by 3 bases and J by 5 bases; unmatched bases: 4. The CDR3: CASSSGTGRDTQYF. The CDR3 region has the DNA TGTGCCAGCAGCTCCGGGACAGGGCGAGATACGCAGTATTTT.

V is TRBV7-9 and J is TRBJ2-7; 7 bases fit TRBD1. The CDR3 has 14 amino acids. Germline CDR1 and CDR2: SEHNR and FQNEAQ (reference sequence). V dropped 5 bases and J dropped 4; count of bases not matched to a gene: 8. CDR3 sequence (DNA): TGTGCCAGCAGCGCGGCGACAGGGTCGTACGAGCAGTACTTC. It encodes CASSAATGSYEQYF.

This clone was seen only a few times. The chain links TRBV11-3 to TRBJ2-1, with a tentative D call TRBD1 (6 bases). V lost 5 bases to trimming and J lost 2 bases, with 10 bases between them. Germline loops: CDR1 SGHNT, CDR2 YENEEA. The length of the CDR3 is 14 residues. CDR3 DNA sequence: TGTGCCAGCAGCCCCGGACAGACCTACAATGAGCAGTTCTTC. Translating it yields CASSPGQTYNEQFF. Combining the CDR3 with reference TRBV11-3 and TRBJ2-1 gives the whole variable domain EAGVVQSPRYKIIEKKQPVAFWCNPISGHNTLYWYLQNLGQGPELLIRYENEEAVDDSQLPKDRFSAERLKGVDSTLKIQPAELGDSAVYLCASSPGQTYNEQFFGPGTRLTVL.

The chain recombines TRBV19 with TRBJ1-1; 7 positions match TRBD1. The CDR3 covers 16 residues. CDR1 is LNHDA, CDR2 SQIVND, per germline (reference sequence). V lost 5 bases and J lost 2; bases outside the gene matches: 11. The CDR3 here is CASSLGAGQRNTEAFF. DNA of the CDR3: TGTGCCAGTAGTTTAGGGGCGGGACAGAGAAACACTGAAGCTTTCTTT.

The DNA of the CDR3 is TGTGCCAGCAGCCTACGACGAGACAGGGGACTCGGCGAGCAGTACTTC. Its protein product is CASSLRRDRGLGEQYF. This rearrangement joins TRBV7-8 to TRBJ2-7, with 8 bases matching TRBD1. The CDR3 consists of 16 residues. The germline V gene has CDR1 SGHVS and CDR2 FQNEAQ. The trim removed 5 bases at V and 6 bases at J, leaving 15 bases unmatched.

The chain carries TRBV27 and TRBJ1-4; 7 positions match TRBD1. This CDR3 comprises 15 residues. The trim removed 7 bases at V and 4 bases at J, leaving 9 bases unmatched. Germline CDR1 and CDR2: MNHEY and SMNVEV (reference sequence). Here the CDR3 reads CASKRQGRSNEKLFF. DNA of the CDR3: TGTGCCAGCAAAAGACAGGGTCGGAGTAATGAAAAACTGTTTTTT.

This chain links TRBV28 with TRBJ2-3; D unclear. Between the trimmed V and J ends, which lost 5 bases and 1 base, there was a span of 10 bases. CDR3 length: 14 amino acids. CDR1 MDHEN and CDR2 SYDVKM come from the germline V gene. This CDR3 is CASSTRPGTDTQYF. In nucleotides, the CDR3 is TGTGCCAGCAGTACGAGGCCAGGCACAGATACGCAGTATTTT.

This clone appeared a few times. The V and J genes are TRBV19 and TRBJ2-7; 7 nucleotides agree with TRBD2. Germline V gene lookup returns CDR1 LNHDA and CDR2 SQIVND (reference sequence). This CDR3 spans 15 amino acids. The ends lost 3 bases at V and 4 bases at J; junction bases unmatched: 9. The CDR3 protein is CASSIAGLAVYEQYF. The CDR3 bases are TGTGCCAGTAGTATTGCGGGGCTAGCGGTTTACGAGCAGTACTTC. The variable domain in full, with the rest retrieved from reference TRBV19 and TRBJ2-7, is DGGITQSPKYLFRKEGQNVTLSCEQNLNHDAMYWYRQDPGQGLRLIYYSQIVNDFQKGDIAEGYSVSREKKESFPLTVTSAQKNPTAFYLCASSIAGLAVYEQYFGPGTRLTVT.

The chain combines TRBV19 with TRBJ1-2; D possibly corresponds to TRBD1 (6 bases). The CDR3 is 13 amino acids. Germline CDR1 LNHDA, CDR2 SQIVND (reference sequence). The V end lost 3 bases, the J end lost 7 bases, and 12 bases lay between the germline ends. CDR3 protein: CASSIPGASGYTF. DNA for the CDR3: TGTGCCAGTAGTATTCCAGGGGCAAGTGGCTACACCTTC.

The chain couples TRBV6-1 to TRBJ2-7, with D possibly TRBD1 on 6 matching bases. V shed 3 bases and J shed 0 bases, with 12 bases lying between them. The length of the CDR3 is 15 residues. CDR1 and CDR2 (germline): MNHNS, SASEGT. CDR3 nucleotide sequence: TGTGCCAGCAGTGACGTCGGGACACACTCCTACGAGCAGTACTTC. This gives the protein CASSDVGTHSYEQYF.

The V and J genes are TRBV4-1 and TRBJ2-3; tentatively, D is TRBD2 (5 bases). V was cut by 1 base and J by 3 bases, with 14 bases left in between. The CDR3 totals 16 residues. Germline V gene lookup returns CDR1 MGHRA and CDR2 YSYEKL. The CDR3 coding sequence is TGCGCCAGCAGCCAAGTCGCGGAGAGGAGGACAGATACGCAGTATTTT. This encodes CASSQVAERRTDTQYF.

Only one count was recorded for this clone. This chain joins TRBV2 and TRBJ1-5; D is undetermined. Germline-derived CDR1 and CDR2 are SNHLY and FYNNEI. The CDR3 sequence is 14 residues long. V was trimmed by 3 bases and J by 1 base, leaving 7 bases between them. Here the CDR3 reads CASSEIESNQPQHF. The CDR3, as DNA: TGTGCCAGCAGTGAGATAGAGAGCAATCAGCCCCAGCATTTT.

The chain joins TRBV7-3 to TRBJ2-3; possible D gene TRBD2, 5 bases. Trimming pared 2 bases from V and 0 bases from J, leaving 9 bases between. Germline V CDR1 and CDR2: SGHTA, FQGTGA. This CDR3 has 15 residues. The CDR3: CASSLAGASTDTQYF. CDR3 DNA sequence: TGTGCCAGCAGCTTAGCGGGTGCTAGCACAGATACGCAGTATTTT.

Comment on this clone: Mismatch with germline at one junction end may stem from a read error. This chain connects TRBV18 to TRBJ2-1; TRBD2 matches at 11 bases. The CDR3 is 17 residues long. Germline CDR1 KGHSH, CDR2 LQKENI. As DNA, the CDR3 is TGTGCCAGCCCACCGGGGGGGCTAGCGGGAGGAGGAGGTGAGCAGTTCTTC. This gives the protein CASPPGGLAGGGGEQFF.

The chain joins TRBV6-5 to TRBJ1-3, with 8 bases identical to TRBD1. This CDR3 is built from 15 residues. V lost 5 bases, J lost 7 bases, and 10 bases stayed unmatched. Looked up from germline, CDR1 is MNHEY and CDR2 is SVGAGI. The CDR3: CASSRGQGGLNTIYF. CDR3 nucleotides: TGTGCCAGCAGTCGCGGACAGGGAGGCCTTAACACCATATATTTT.

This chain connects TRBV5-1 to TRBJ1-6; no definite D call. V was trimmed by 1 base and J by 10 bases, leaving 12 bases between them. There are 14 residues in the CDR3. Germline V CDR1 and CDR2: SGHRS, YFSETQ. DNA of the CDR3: TGCGCCAGCAGCTTGCTGTTAGCGGGGTCACCCCTCCACTTT. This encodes CASSLLLAGSPLHF.

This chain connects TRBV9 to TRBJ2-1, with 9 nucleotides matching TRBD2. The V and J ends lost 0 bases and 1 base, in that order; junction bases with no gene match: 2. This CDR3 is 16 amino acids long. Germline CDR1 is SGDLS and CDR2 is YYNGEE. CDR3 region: CASSVGTSESYNEQFF. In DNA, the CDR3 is TGTGCCAGCAGCGTAGGGACTAGCGAATCCTACAATGAGCAGTTCTTC.

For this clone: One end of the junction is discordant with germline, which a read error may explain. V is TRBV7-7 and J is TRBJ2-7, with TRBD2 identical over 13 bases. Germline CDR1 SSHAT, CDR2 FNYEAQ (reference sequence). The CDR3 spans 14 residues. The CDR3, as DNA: TGTGCTAGCAGCTTGGGGACTAGCGGGAACGAGCAGTACTTC. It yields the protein CASSLGTSGNEQYF.

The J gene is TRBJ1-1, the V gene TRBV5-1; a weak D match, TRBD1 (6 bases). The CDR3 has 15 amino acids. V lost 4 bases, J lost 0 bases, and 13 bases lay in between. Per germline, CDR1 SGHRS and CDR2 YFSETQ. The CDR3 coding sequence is TGCGCCAGCAGCGCGGCTGGACAGATGAACACTGAAGCTTTCTTT. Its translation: CASSAAGQMNTEAFF. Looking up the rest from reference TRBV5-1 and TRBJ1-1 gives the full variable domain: KAGVTQTPRYLIKTRGQQVTLSCSPISGHRSVSWYQQTPGQGLQFLFEYFSETQRNKGNFPGRFSGRQFSNSRSEMNVSTLELGDSALYLCASSAAGQMNTEAFFGQGTRLTVV.

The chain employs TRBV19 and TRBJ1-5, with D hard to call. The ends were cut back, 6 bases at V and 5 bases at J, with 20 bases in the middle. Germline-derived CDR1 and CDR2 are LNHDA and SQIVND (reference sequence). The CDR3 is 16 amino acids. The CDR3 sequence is CASRDSGPRRDQPQHF. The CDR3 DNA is TGTGCCAGTAGAGATTCCGGCCCCAGGAGGGATCAGCCCCAGCATTTT.

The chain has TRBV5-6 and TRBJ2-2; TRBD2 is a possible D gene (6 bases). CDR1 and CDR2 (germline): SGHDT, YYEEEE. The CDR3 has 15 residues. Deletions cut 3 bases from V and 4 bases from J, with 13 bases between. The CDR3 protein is CASSSGGLPTGELFF. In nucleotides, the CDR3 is TGTGCCAGCAGCTCCGGGGGACTTCCCACCGGGGAGCTGTTTTTT.

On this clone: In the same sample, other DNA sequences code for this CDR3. CDR3 loop: CASSDPAGGHTEAFF. In DNA form, the CDR3 reads TGTGCCAGCAGTGACCCGGCAGGGGGCCACACTGAAGCTTTCTTT. The chain carries TRBV2 and TRBJ1-1; 8 bases agree with TRBD1. This CDR3 contains 15 residues. Germline CDR1 and CDR2: SNHLY and FYNNEI. The V and J ends lost 3 bases and 3 bases, in that order; junction bases with no gene match: 6.

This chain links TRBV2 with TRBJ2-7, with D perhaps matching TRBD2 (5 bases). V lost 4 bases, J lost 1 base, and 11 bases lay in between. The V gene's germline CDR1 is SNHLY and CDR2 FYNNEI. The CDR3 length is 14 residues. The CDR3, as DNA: TGTGCCAGCAGTGGAGGGATGGGATCCTACGAGCAGTACTTC. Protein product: CASSGGMGSYEQYF.